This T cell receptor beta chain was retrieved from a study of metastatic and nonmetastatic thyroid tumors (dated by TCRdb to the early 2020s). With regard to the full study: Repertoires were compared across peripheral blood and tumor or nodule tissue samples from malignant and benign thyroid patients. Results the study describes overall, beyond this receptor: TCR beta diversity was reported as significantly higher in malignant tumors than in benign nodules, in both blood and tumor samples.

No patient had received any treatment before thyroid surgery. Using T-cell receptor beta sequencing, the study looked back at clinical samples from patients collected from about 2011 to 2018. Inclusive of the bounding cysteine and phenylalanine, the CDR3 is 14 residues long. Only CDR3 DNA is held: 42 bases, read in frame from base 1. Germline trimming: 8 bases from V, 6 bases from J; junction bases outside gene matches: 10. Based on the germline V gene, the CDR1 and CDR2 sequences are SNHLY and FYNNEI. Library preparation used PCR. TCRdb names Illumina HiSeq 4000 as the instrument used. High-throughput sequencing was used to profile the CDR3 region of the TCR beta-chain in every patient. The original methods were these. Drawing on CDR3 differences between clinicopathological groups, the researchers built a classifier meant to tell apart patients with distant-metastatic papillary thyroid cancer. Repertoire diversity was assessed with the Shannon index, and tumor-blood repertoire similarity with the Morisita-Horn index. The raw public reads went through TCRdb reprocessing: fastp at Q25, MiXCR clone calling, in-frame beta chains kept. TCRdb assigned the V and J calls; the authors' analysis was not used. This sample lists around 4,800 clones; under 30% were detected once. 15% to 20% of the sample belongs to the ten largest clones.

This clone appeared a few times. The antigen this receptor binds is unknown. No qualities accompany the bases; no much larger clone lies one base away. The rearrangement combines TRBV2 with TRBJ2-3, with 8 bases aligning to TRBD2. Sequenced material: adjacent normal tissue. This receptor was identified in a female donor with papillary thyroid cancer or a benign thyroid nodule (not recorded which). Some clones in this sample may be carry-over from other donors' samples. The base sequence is TGTGCCAGCCGTGTGGCTAGCGGGTCGGATACGCAGTATTTT. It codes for CASRVASGSDTQYF. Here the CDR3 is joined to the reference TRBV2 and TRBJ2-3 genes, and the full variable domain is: EPEVTQTPSHQVTQMGQEVILRCVPISNHLYFYWYRQILGQKVEFLVSFYNNEISEKSEIFDDQFSVERPDGSNFTLKIRSTKLEDSAMYFCASRVASGSDTQYFGPGTRLTVL.